These T cell receptor beta chains were read from a single sample in a study of cytomegalovirus exposure and HLA in healthy donors. Profiled with immunoSEQ multiplex PCR; TCRdb holds only in-frame clones, not every one. This specimen shows more than 60,000 clones; the ten leading clones hold less than 20%. Sequencing input: PBMCs. These receptors came from a boy between 10 and 17 years old in good health and CMV-seronegative. Both conserved end residues are part of each CDR3. The D gene is left open where the match is weak.

d_call	v_call	j_call	cdr3_nt	cdr3_aa
TRBD1	TRBV5-6	TRBJ1-5	TGTGCCAGCAGCAGCCGGACAGGGGACAATCAGCCCCAGCATTTT	CASSSRTGDNQPQHF
TRBD1	TRBV2	TRBJ2-2	TGTGCCAGCAGTCGGGACAGGGCGAACACCGGGGAGCTGTTTTTT	CASSRDRANTGELFF
NA	TRBV6-1	TRBJ2-5	TGTGCCAGCAGTGCCCAGGGAAGATCGGAGACCCAGTACTTC	CASSAQGRSETQYF
NA	TRBV4-1	TRBJ1-1	TGCGCCAGCAGCCAAGTTCCGGGATACGAAGCTTTCTTT	CASSQVPGYEAFF
TRBD2	TRBV9	TRBJ2-1	TGTGCCAGCAGCGTAGCCCTAGCGGTTCGTACCTCCTACAATGAGCAGTTCTTC	CASSVALAVRTSYNEQFF
NA	TRBV19	TRBJ2-4	TGTGCCAGTAGTATAGATCGGGTCGGGGGGCCCTACAAAAACATTCAGTACTTC	CASSIDRVGGPYKNIQYF
TRBD1	TRBV9	TRBJ1-1	TGTGCCAGCAGCATCGGGACAGGGGTGAAAACTGAAGCTTTCTTT	CASSIGTGVKTEAFF
NA	TRBV27	TRBJ2-7	TGTGCCAGCAGCCTTAGCGGACCTAGCTCCTACGAGCAGTACTTC	CASSLSGPSSYEQYF
TRBD1	TRBV12-5	TRBJ1-6	TGTGCTAGTGGTTTTTCCGTCCGACAGGGCCTCGATAATTCACCCCTCCACTTT	CASGFSVRQGLDNSPLHF
TRBD1	TRBV11-2	TRBJ2-2	TGTGCCAGCAGCTTACGACAGGGGCTGAACACCGGGGAGCTGTTTTTT	CASSLRQGLNTGELFF
TRBD1	TRBV18	TRBJ2-1	TGTGCCAGCTCAACCACAGGGGGTGAGCAGTTCTTC	CASSTTGGEQFF
NA	TRBV7-2	TRBJ2-1	TGTGCCAGCAGCTTAGGGGGCGGCCGGATGGCTGGGAATGAGCAGTTCTTC	CASSLGGGRMAGNEQFF
TRBD1	TRBV19	TRBJ1-3	TGTGCCAGTAGGGGGACAGCTGGATCCCCCCAGGTTTTT	CASRGTAGSPQVF
NA	TRBV6-1	TRBJ2-2	TGTGCCAGCAGTGAAGAATACAGCGGGGAGCTGTTTTTT	CASSEEYSGELFF
NA	TRBV4-2	TRBJ2-2	TGTGCCAGCAGCCAAGACCTACTCACCGGGGAGCTGTTTTTT	CASSQDLLTGELFF
TRBD1	TRBV19	TRBJ2-4	TGTGCCAGTAGTATGGGGACAGGACCAGCCAAAAACATTCAGTACTTC	CASSMGTGPAKNIQYF
NA	TRBV5-6	TRBJ2-7	TGTGCCAGCAGCTTGGGACTCCTGTCATCGGGGGAGCAGTACTTC	CASSLGLLSSGEQYF
TRBD1	TRBV25-1	TRBJ2-1	TGTGCCAGCACCAGCGGGACAGGGGCCTACAATGAGCAGTTCTTC	CASTSGTGAYNEQFF
TRBD2	TRBV5-4	TRBJ2-3	TGTGCCAGCAGTCGGACTAGCGGGACTGGCACAGATACGCAGTATTTT	CASSRTSGTGTDTQYF
NA	TRBV2	TRBJ1-2	TGTGCCAGCACATCGGGGCGGGGGGACTATGGCTACACCTTC	CASTSGRGDYGYTF
TRBD2	TRBV11-2	TRBJ2-2	TGTGCCAGCAGCCCCACGAGACTAGCGGGGAACACCGGGGAGCTGTTTTTT	CASSPTRLAGNTGELFF
NA	TRBV9	TRBJ1-5	TGTGCCAGCAGCGTATCCCCGGTGGGCAATCAGCCCCAGCATTTT	CASSVSPVGNQPQHF
NA	TRBV9	TRBJ1-3	TGTGCCAGCAGCTTCACTGGGACACCTGGAAACACCATATATTTT	CASSFTGTPGNTIYF
TRBD2	TRBV6-1	TRBJ2-7	TGTGCCAGCAGTGAAGAGGCCATTGGTTTGCTAGCGGGAGGAAGTAGGGAGCAGTACTTC	CASSEEAIGLLAGGSREQYF
NA	TRBV2	TRBJ1-1	TGTGCCAGCAGGAGGGATGACACTGAAGCTTTCTTT	CASRRDDTEAFF
NA	TRBV30	TRBJ1-2	TGTGCCTGGAGTGTCGACAGCGACTATGGCTACACCTTC	CAWSVDSDYGYTF
TRBD2	TRBV19	TRBJ2-2	TGTGCCAGTAGTAAGGCTAGCGGGGCCCCGAACACCGGGGAGCTGTTTTTT	CASSKASGAPNTGELFF
NA	TRBV27	TRBJ2-5	TGTGCCAGCAGCCTCAGGGGAGAGACCCAGTACTTC	CASSLRGETQYF
TRBD1	TRBV7-9	TRBJ2-7	TGTGCCAGTCACCGGGACAGGGGAACCTACGAGCAGTACTTC	CASHRDRGTYEQYF
TRBD2	TRBV2	TRBJ2-2	TGTGCCAGCAGTGAAGTATTAGCGGGAGAGCTGAACACCGGGGAGCTGTTTTTT	CASSEVLAGELNTGELFF
NA	TRBV6-6	TRBJ1-1	TGTGCCAGCAGTTCCACCGCGTTCGAAGCTTTCTTT	CASSSTAFEAFF
NA	TRBV7-2	TRBJ2-5	TGTGCCAGCAGCCCTACAGCCGGGAGAGGGATAGAGACCCAGTACTTC	CASSPTAGRGIETQYF
TRBD2	TRBV4-2	TRBJ2-7	TGTGCCAGCAGCCAAGAGGGACTAGCGGCTTCATTC	CASSQEGLAASF
NA	TRBV30	TRBJ1-1	TGTGCCTGGAGGGCCGCTGAAGCTTTCTTT	CAWRAAEAFF
NA	TRBV6-1	TRBJ1-1	TGTGCCAGCAGTGAAGTGCAGGGGAACACTGAAGCTTTCTTT	CASSEVQGNTEAFF
TRBD1	TRBV7-9	TRBJ1-4	TGTGCCAGCAGCTTCGGGACAGCTAATGAAAAACTGTTTTTT	CASSFGTANEKLFF
NA	TRBV4-3	TRBJ2-7	TGCGCCAGCAGCCAAGGTCTGGGGGCCCTCCACTACGAGCAGTACTTC	CASSQGLGALHYEQYF
TRBD1	TRBV28	TRBJ1-1	TGTGCCAGCAACGGACAGGGGGCCTCTGGGGCTGAAGCTTTCTTT	CASNGQGASGAEAFF
NA	TRBV29-1	TRBJ1-1	TGCAGCGTAAATCGGGGGGCGCGAACTGAAGCTTTCTTT	CSVNRGARTEAFF
NA	TRBV10-3	TRBJ1-1	TGTGCCATCAGCCCTCCAGGGGAGAGTCCTGAAGCTTTCTTT	CAISPPGESPEAFF
NA	TRBV4-1	TRBJ1-1	TGCGCCAGCAGCCAGGGGGCCACTGAAGCTTTCTTT	CASSQGATEAFF
NA	TRBV6-5	TRBJ2-7	TGTGCCAGCAGATTGACAGCCTCCTACGAGCAGTACTTC	CASRLTASYEQYF
NA	TRBV30	TRBJ1-5	TGTGCCTGGAGCCTGGGCCCTCTTTCAAATCAGCCCCAGCATTTT	CAWSLGPLSNQPQHF
TRBD1	TRBV5-1	TRBJ2-2	TGCGCCATTAGGGACAGGGGATACACCGGGGAGCTGTTTTTT	CAIRDRGYTGELFF
TRBD2	TRBV19	TRBJ2-7	TGTGCCAGTTCGGAGGCGGGAGGATCCTACGAGCAGTACTTC	CASSEAGGSYEQYF
NA	TRBV19	TRBJ1-1	TGTGCCAGTAGTACTACAGTATCGAACACTGAAGCTTTCTTT	CASSTTVSNTEAFF